These 25 T cell receptor beta chains came from one sample sequenced in a study of beta chain features in type 1 diabetes. Every isolated RNA sample was fully reverse transcribed, so sequencing captured expressed TCRB transcripts. Some clones are missing from TCRdb's copy, which holds only in-frame ones; the method was immunoSEQ multiplex PCR. The sample consists of fewer than 650,000 clones, roughly a sixth of them appearing once. The sequenced material came from naive CD4+ T cells from blood. These receptor sequences come from a man younger than 30 in good health.

This chain joins TRBV28 and TRBJ1-1; D unclear. Germline-derived CDR1 and CDR2 are MDHEN and SYDVKM. The CDR3 runs 14 residues. V gave up 5 bases and J gave up 0 bases, with 10 bases separating them. The CDR3 spells CASSSTAMNTEAFF. The DNA for the CDR3 is TGTGCCAGCAGTAGTACAGCTATGAACACTGAAGCTTTCTTT.

This clone came up a few times. The chain is built from TRBV18 and TRBJ2-7; D may correspond to TRBD1 or TRBD2 (5 bases each). Germline V CDR1 and CDR2: KGHSH, LQKENI. The V and J ends lost 5 bases and 5 bases respectively, with 22 bases between them. There are 16 residues in the CDR3. The CDR3 loop reads CASSASLGPGFDEQYF. CDR3 bases: TGTGCCAGCTCAGCCAGCTTGGGACCGGGCTTTGACGAGCAGTACTTC.

The rearrangement joins TRBV4-3 to TRBJ1-2, with a tentative D call TRBD1 (6 bases). This CDR3 comprises 14 residues. The V and J ends lost 0 bases and 4 bases respectively, with 9 bases between them. Germline V gene sequence: CDR1 LGHNA, CDR2 YSLEER. CDR3 nucleotide sequence: TGCGCCAGCAGCCAAGAGTCGGGGGCCTATGGCTACACCTTC. It yields the protein CASSQESGAYGYTF.

CDR3 region: CASSPQPGQTGLYYGYTF. The CDR3 DNA sequence: TGCGCCAGCAGCCCCCAACCTGGACAGACCGGGCTATACTATGGCTACACCTTC. V is TRBV4-3 and J is TRBJ1-2, with a weak D call TRBD1 (6 bases). The V gene lost 4 bases and the J gene lost 3 bases, with 24 bases spanning the gap. The length of the CDR3 is 18 residues. The germline CDR1 and CDR2 sequences are LGHNA and YSLEER.

The J gene is TRBJ1-3, the V gene TRBV5-1, with 7 bases identical to TRBD1. Trimming removed 3 bases from V and 0 bases from J; junction bases left unmatched: 6. CDR1 and CDR2 (germline): SGHRS, YFSETQ. The CDR3 spans 16 residues. CDR3 in DNA: TGCGCCAGCAGCTGGCGGACAGGAAGCTCTGGAAACACCATATATTTT. Amino acid sequence: CASSWRTGSSGNTIYF.

This clone was detected only a few times. This chain joins TRBV6-6 and TRBJ2-5, with unresolved D. V dropped 6 bases and J dropped 2 bases, with 7 bases sitting between them. The CDR3 has 12 residues. Germline V gene lookup returns CDR1 MNHNY and CDR2 SVGAGI (reference sequence). CDR3 protein: CASSMQQETQYF. The CDR3 DNA follows: TGTGCCAGCAGCATGCAGCAAGAGACCCAGTACTTC.

As regards this clone: Additional DNA sequences in this sample encode the identical CDR3. The genes are TRBV5-1 and TRBJ2-3, with D unclear. Deletions cut 0 bases from V and 5 bases from J, with 1 base between. Germline assignment: CDR1 SGHRS and CDR2 YFSETQ. The CDR3 contains 11 residues. CDR3 bases: TGCGCCAGCAGCTTGGAAGATACGCAGTATTTT. It yields the protein CASSLEDTQYF.

This clone was observed a handful of times. This sequence joins TRBV6-5 and TRBJ1-1; D uncertain. V lost 8 bases and J 4 bases, leaving 11 bases between the germline ends. The CDR3 is 12 amino acids. CDR1 is MNHEY, CDR2 SVGAGI, per germline. Here the CDR3 DNA reads TGTGCCAGCGGAACCCGAGCCACTGAAGCTTTCTTT. It yields the protein CASGTRATEAFF.

This chain uses TRBV4-2 with TRBJ2-7; 9 positions agree with TRBD1. Germline values: CDR1 LGHNA, CDR2 YNFKEQ. This CDR3 is built from 16 residues. V dropped 0 bases and J dropped 4; count of bases not matched to a gene: 7. The CDR3 loop is CASSQEDRGVGYEQYF. The CDR3 nucleotides read TGTGCCAGCAGCCAAGAGGACAGGGGAGTGGGTTACGAGCAGTACTTC.

The chain uses TRBV28 and TRBJ2-1, with 13 bases fitting TRBD2. V lost 5 bases to trimming and J lost 5 bases; unmatched junction nucleotides: 3. CDR1 is MDHEN, CDR2 SYDVKM, per germline. The CDR3 length is 15 residues. The CDR3 bases are TGTGCCAGCAGTGGACTAGCGGGAGCGCACAATGAGCAGTTCTTC. Translating it yields CASSGLAGAHNEQFF. Full variable domain (outside the CDR3, taken from reference TRBV28 and TRBJ2-1): DVKVTQSSRYLVKRTGEKVFLECVQDMDHENMFWYRQDPGLGLRLIYFSYDVKMKEKGDIPEGYSVSREKKERFSLILESASTNQTSMYLCASSGLAGAHNEQFFGPGTRLTVL.

The CDR3 DNA is TGTGCCAGCAGAAATCGTAGAGAGACCCAGTACTTC. Residues: CASRNRRETQYF. V gene TRBV28 combines with J gene TRBJ2-5; no definite D call. The germline V and J ends were trimmed by 6 bases and 4 bases, with 9 bases remaining between them. Germline V gene lookup returns CDR1 MDHEN and CDR2 SYDVKM. The CDR3 is 12 amino acids.

The rearrangement uses TRBV7-2 and TRBJ1-1; D may be TRBD1 (6 bases). The CDR3 runs 15 residues. Germline V CDR1 and CDR2: SGHTA, FQGNSA. V dropped 0 bases and J dropped 1 base, with 9 bases sitting between them. The CDR3 protein is CASSLAATGNTEAFF. CDR3 in DNA: TGTGCCAGCAGCTTAGCGGCGACAGGGAACACTGAAGCTTTCTTT. The full variable domain, its missing parts supplied by reference TRBV7-2 and TRBJ1-1, is GAGVSQSPSNKVTEKGKDVELRCDPISGHTALYWYRQSLGQGLEFLIYFQGNSAPDKSGLPSDRFSAERTGGSVSTLTIQRTQQEDSAVYLCASSLAATGNTEAFFGQGTRLTVV.

The chain joins TRBV28 to TRBJ2-3; 9 positions agree with TRBD1. This CDR3 spans 15 amino acids. V was clipped by 4 bases and J by 10 bases; unmatched bases: 12. Looked up from germline, CDR1 is MDHEN and CDR2 is SYDVKM. The CDR3 DNA reads as TGTGCCAGCAGTTCACAGGGGGCGAATCACCCCGCGCAGTATTTT. Protein: CASSSQGANHPAQYF.

The chain combines TRBV28 with TRBJ2-1; 11 nucleotides line up with TRBD2. J gave up 6 bases and V 1 base, and 11 bases lay outside the gene matches. This CDR3 is 18 amino acids long. Germline V CDR1 and CDR2: MDHEN, SYDVKM. This chain's CDR3 is CASSLFRSGRAKGNEQFF. CDR3 nucleotides: TGTGCCAGCAGTTTATTTCGTAGCGGGAGGGCCAAGGGCAATGAGCAGTTCTTC.

This clone was picked up a small number of times. In DNA, the CDR3 is TGTGCCAGCAGCGCGGGACAAAACATTCAGTACTTC. Amino acids: CASSAGQNIQYF. This chain joins TRBV9 and TRBJ2-4; D possibly uses TRBD1 or TRBD2 (5 bases each). Trimming shortened V by 3 bases and J by 5 bases, and 6 bases separated the two germline ends. The V gene's germline CDR1 is SGDLS and CDR2 YYNGEE. CDR3 length: 12 residues.

This clone was seen a few times. V usage is TRBV10-3 and J usage is TRBJ2-4, with D perhaps given as TRBD1 or TRBD2 (5 bases each). Germline loops: CDR1 ENHRY, CDR2 SYGVKD. Trimming shortened V by 0 bases and J by 1 base, and 13 bases separated the two germline ends. This CDR3 is built from 17 residues. CDR3 loop: CAISESVGASAKNIQYF. CDR3 nucleotides: TGTGCCATCAGTGAGTCGGTCGGGGCGAGCGCCAAAAACATTCAGTACTTC.

This clone was counted only a few times. The V gene is TRBV29-1, the J gene TRBJ2-7, with TRBD1 identical over 11 bases. There are 13 residues in the CDR3. V was clipped by 4 bases and J by 2 bases; unmatched bases: 1. CDR1 and CDR2 from the germline V gene are SQVTM and ANQGSEA. The CDR3: CSVGDRGAYEQYF. CDR3 DNA sequence: TGCAGCGTTGGGGACAGGGGGGCCTACGAGCAGTACTTC.

This clone occurred a few times. The genes are TRBV19 and TRBJ2-3; D not resolved. V lost 3 bases and J 4 bases, leaving 5 bases between the germline ends. The germline V gene has CDR1 LNHDA and CDR2 SQIVND (reference sequence). The CDR3 spans 12 residues. Written as DNA, the CDR3 is TGTGCCAGTAGTATGGGATCAGATACGCAGTATTTT. Translated, it gives CASSMGSDTQYF.

The V gene is TRBV28, the J gene TRBJ1-5, with TRBD1 as a possible D gene (5 bases). The length of the CDR3 is 17 residues. Germline CDR1 and CDR2: MDHEN and SYDVKM. The V gene lost 5 bases and the J gene lost 0 bases, with 17 bases spanning the gap. Here the CDR3 reads CASSLPRGTNSNQPQHF. DNA of the CDR3: TGTGCCAGCAGTCTACCCCGAGGGACTAATAGCAATCAGCCCCAGCATTTT.

The chain links TRBV2 to TRBJ2-3; tentatively, D is TRBD2 (6 bases). V lost 6 bases, J lost 14 bases, and 15 bases lay in between. The CDR3 has 11 residues. Per germline, CDR1 SNHLY and CDR2 FYNNEI. The CDR3 DNA reads as TGTGCCAGCAGCGGAGGGTACCAACCGTATTTT. This gives the protein CASSGGYQPYF.

This clone was counted only a few times. The chain has TRBV29-1 and TRBJ1-1, with 8 bases fitting TRBD1. The CDR3 spans 13 residues. Trimming took 5 bases from V and 4 from J; bases not matched to a gene: 6. CDR1 and CDR2 (germline): SQVTM, ANQGSEA. The CDR3 DNA is TGCAGCGTTCAGGGGGCGATACTCACTGAAGCTTTCTTT. Encoded protein: CSVQGAILTEAFF.

This clone was observed a few times. The J gene is TRBJ1-2, the V gene TRBV4-2, with a weak D call TRBD1 (6 bases). Per germline, CDR1 LGHNA and CDR2 YNFKEQ. The CDR3 covers 14 residues. Trimming left V 7 bases short and J 4 bases short, with 16 bases between. CDR3 coding DNA: TGTGCCAGCAAAGAGGGGGATTTGGGCTATGGCTACACCTTC. It yields the protein CASKEGDLGYGYTF.

This rearrangement joins TRBV4-1 to TRBJ2-1; TRBD2 matches at 10 bases. The CDR3 runs to 16 residues. V was clipped by 1 base and J by 6 bases; unmatched bases: 6. Germline-derived CDR1 and CDR2 are MGHRA and YSYEKL. The CDR3 loop is CASSQGRSGGANEQFF. The CDR3 nucleotides read TGCGCCAGCAGCCAAGGGAGGAGCGGGGGGGCCAATGAGCAGTTCTTC.

The chain uses TRBV4-2 and TRBJ2-4, with 9 bases fitting TRBD1. Per germline, CDR1 LGHNA and CDR2 YNFKEQ. The CDR3 has 17 amino acids. Trimming cost V 2 bases and J 0 bases; bases outside gene matches: 5. In DNA, the CDR3 is TGTGCCAGCAGCCAACCGACAGGGGGAAAAGCCAAAAACATTCAGTACTTC. Translating gives CASSQPTGGKAKNIQYF.

The chain recombines TRBV10-3 with TRBJ2-3, with D uncertain. The CDR3 is made up of 15 amino acids. CDR1 and CDR2 (germline): ENHRY, SYGVKD. Trimming pared 3 bases from V and 0 bases from J, leaving 10 bases between. The CDR3 reads CAISEVGLSTDTQYF. The DNA for the CDR3 is TGTGCCATCAGTGAAGTTGGGCTAAGCACAGATACGCAGTATTTT.